Listed below are T cell receptor beta chains from one sample, sequenced in a study of cytomegalovirus exposure and HLA in healthy donors. Only in-frame clones appear in the TCRdb table, and some are missing; sequencing was by immunoSEQ multiplex PCR. The data show some 120,000 clones, nearly 80% seen once. What was sequenced was PBMCs. These receptors all come from a woman in her thirties or forties in good health and CMV-seronegative. Each CDR3 is given with its conserved first and last residue. The D gene is left open where the match is weak. Clone sizes are given selectively: once, few, many, or a class where the clone is expanded.

v_gene: TRBV7-8
len: 19
d_gene: .
j_gene: TRBJ2-2
abundance: .
CDR3nt: TGTGCCAGCAGCCCTTTGTTAGCCCACAGGGCAGCGAGCACCGGGGAGCTGTTTTTT
CDR3aa: CASSPLLAHRAASTGELFF

v_gene: TRBV5-1
len: 17
d_gene: TRBD2
j_gene: TRBJ2-7
abundance: .
CDR3nt: TGCGCCAGCAGCTTTACACTAGCGGGAGGACACTCCTACGAGCAGTACTTC
CDR3aa: CASSFTLAGGHSYEQYF

v_gene: TRBV6-6
len: 16
d_gene: .
j_gene: TRBJ1-4
abundance: .
CDR3nt: TGTGCCAGCAGTTACCCTCTTCAGGGGACTAATGAAAAACTGTTTTTT
CDR3aa: CASSYPLQGTNEKLFF

v_gene: TRBV19
len: 14
d_gene: .
j_gene: TRBJ1-2
abundance: .
CDR3nt: TGTGCCAGTAGTATATTGCAGGGGATGCATGGCTACACCTTC
CDR3aa: CASSILQGMHGYTF

v_gene: TRBV2
len: 8
d_gene: .
j_gene: TRBJ1-2
abundance: .
CDR3nt: TGTGCCAGCAGGGGCGGACACTTC
CDR3aa: CASRGGHF

v_gene: TRBV19
len: 14
d_gene: TRBD2
j_gene: TRBJ2-1
abundance: .
CDR3nt: TGTGCCAGTGCCCTAGCGGGGGGGTACAATGAGCAGTTCTTC
CDR3aa: CASALAGGYNEQFF

v_gene: TRBV5-4
len: 16
d_gene: TRBD2
j_gene: TRBJ2-3
abundance: .
CDR3nt: TGTGCCAGCAGCTATCCTAGCGGGGGGATCACAGATACGCAGTATTTT
CDR3aa: CASSYPSGGITDTQYF

v_gene: TRBV19
len: 17
d_gene: TRBD2
j_gene: TRBJ2-4
abundance: few
CDR3nt: TGTGCCAGTAGTATACCCTCTAGCGGTGCTGTCAAAAACATTCAGTACTTC
CDR3aa: CASSIPSSGAVKNIQYF

v_gene: TRBV28
len: 13
d_gene: .
j_gene: TRBJ1-5
abundance: .
CDR3nt: TGTGCCAGCACCACCGCGGGAGGTCAGCCCCAGCATTTT
CDR3aa: CASTTAGGQPQHF

v_gene: TRBV7-7
len: 13
d_gene: .
j_gene: TRBJ2-1
abundance: .
CDR3nt: TGTGCTAGCAGCTTAGATATCTACAATGAGCAGTTCTTC
CDR3aa: CASSLDIYNEQFF

v_gene: TRBV4-1
len: 14
d_gene: TRBD2
j_gene: TRBJ2-7
abundance: .
CDR3nt: TGCGCCAGCAGCCAAGAACTAGCGGGAGACGAGCAGTACTTC
CDR3aa: CASSQELAGDEQYF

v_gene: TRBV7-8
len: 18
d_gene: .
j_gene: TRBJ2-7
abundance: .
CDR3nt: TGTGCCAGCAGCCGAGCGGGGCAGGGCAGCGGGGACACCTACGAGCAGTACTTC
CDR3aa: CASSRAGQGSGDTYEQYF

v_gene: TRBV10-3
len: 14
d_gene: TRBD1
j_gene: TRBJ1-2
abundance: .
CDR3nt: TGTGCCACCTCGGGACAGGGGGTTGGCTATGGCTACACCTTC
CDR3aa: CATSGQGVGYGYTF

v_gene: TRBV15
len: 14
d_gene: .
j_gene: TRBJ2-3
abundance: .
CDR3nt: TGTGCCACCAGCAGAGAACAGAACACAGATACGCAGTATTTT
CDR3aa: CATSREQNTDTQYF

v_gene: TRBV20-1
len: 11
d_gene: .
j_gene: TRBJ1-1
abundance: .
CDR3nt: TGCAGTGCTAGAGTAACAGCAGAAGCTTTCTTT
CDR3aa: CSARVTAEAFF

v_gene: TRBV5-1
len: 14
d_gene: .
j_gene: TRBJ2-5
abundance: few
CDR3nt: TGCGCCAGCTCCCAAGGCGGGTACCAAGAGACCCAGTACTTC
CDR3aa: CASSQGGYQETQYF

v_gene: TRBV11-2
len: 15
d_gene: TRBD1
j_gene: TRBJ2-3
abundance: .
CDR3nt: TGTGCCAGCACCTCGACAGGGTCCCGCACAGATACGCAGTATTTT
CDR3aa: CASTSTGSRTDTQYF

v_gene: TRBV7-9
len: 12
d_gene: .
j_gene: TRBJ2-3
abundance: .
CDR3nt: TGTGCCAGCAGCTTCGACAGGAATACGCAGTATTTT
CDR3aa: CASSFDRNTQYF

v_gene: TRBV5-4
len: 14
d_gene: TRBD1
j_gene: TRBJ1-1
abundance: .
CDR3nt: TGTGCCAGCAGCTTCGGGACAGGGATCACTGAAGCTTTCTTT
CDR3aa: CASSFGTGITEAFF

v_gene: TRBV7-9
len: 19
d_gene: TRBD1
j_gene: TRBJ2-2
abundance: .
CDR3nt: TGTGCCAGCAGCCCCGTCACCGGGACAGGGCCATACAACACCGGGGAGCTGTTTTTT
CDR3aa: CASSPVTGTGPYNTGELFF

v_gene: TRBV7-2
len: 17
d_gene: TRBD2
j_gene: TRBJ2-2
abundance: .
CDR3nt: TGTGCCAGCAGCCGGCTGGCTAGCGGGACGAACACCGGGGAGCTGTTTTTT
CDR3aa: CASSRLASGTNTGELFF

v_gene: TRBV28
len: 15
d_gene: TRBD1
j_gene: TRBJ2-7
abundance: .
CDR3nt: TGTGCCAGCAGTTTAAGAGGGGGCGTAACCTACGAGCAGTACTTC
CDR3aa: CASSLRGGVTYEQYF

v_gene: TRBV19
len: 15
d_gene: TRBD2
j_gene: TRBJ2-1
abundance: .
CDR3nt: TGTGCCAGTAGTCCCCGCACTAGCGGGAGAAATGAGCAGTTCTTC
CDR3aa: CASSPRTSGRNEQFF

v_gene: TRBV18
len: 14
d_gene: TRBD1
j_gene: TRBJ2-7
abundance: .
CDR3nt: TGTGCCAGCTCGTCCCCGGGACAGGCCTACGAGCAGTACTTC
CDR3aa: CASSSPGQAYEQYF

v_gene: TRBV2
len: 14
d_gene: TRBD2
j_gene: TRBJ2-5
abundance: .
CDR3nt: TGTGCCAGCAGTGCGGGACTAGCTCAAGAGACCCAGTACTTC
CDR3aa: CASSAGLAQETQYF

v_gene: TRBV18
len: 15
d_gene: TRBD1
j_gene: TRBJ2-5
abundance: once
CDR3nt: TGTGCCAGCTCACCACCGGACAGGGGTTCGGAGACCCAGTACTTC
CDR3aa: CASSPPDRGSETQYF

v_gene: TRBV9
len: 17
d_gene: TRBD1
j_gene: TRBJ2-6
abundance: .
CDR3nt: TGTGCCAGCAGCGCGGGACAGTGGAGCTCTGGGGCCAACGGCCTGACTTTC
CDR3aa: CASSAGQWSSGANGLTF

v_gene: TRBV14
len: 16
d_gene: .
j_gene: TRBJ1-2
abundance: .
CDR3nt: TGTGCCAGCAATTCGACAGCCGAAAAAGGTAACTATGGCTACACCTTC
CDR3aa: CASNSTAEKGNYGYTF

v_gene: TRBV9
len: 13
d_gene: .
j_gene: TRBJ1-2
abundance: .
CDR3nt: TGTGCCAGCAGCGAAGGGGTTAACTATGGCTACACCTTC
CDR3aa: CASSEGVNYGYTF

v_gene: TRBV19
len: 14
d_gene: TRBD1
j_gene: TRBJ2-5
abundance: few
CDR3nt: TGTGCCAGTAGTGACAGGGGGATGATGGAGACCCAGTACTTC
CDR3aa: CASSDRGMMETQYF

v_gene: TRBV5-1
len: 14
d_gene: .
j_gene: TRBJ1-2
abundance: .
CDR3nt: TGCGCCAGCAGCTTGGCCGGGGGTAACTATGGCTACACCTTC
CDR3aa: CASSLAGGNYGYTF

v_gene: TRBV5-1
len: 13
d_gene: .
j_gene: TRBJ1-3
abundance: .
CDR3nt: TGCGCCAGCAGTTGGGGCGGTGGAAACACCATATATTTT
CDR3aa: CASSWGGGNTIYF

v_gene: TRBV2
len: 14
d_gene: .
j_gene: TRBJ2-5
abundance: .
CDR3nt: TGTGCCAGCAGTGTTTTTGGCGGCCGGGAGACCCAGTACTTC
CDR3aa: CASSVFGGRETQYF

v_gene: TRBV14
len: 14
d_gene: .
j_gene: TRBJ1-1
abundance: .
CDR3nt: TGTGCCAGCAGCCAAGAGAGGGGGGGAACTGAAGCTTTCTTT
CDR3aa: CASSQERGGTEAFF

v_gene: TRBV19
len: 16
d_gene: TRBD1
j_gene: TRBJ2-7
abundance: .
CDR3nt: TGTGCCAGTAGTATCGACCGGGACAGGGGTTCCTACGAGCAGTACTTC
CDR3aa: CASSIDRDRGSYEQYF

v_gene: TRBV5-1
len: 15
d_gene: TRBD1
j_gene: TRBJ1-5
abundance: .
CDR3nt: TGCGCCAGCAGCTTGGTTCCAGGGGGGAATCAGCCCCAGCATTTT
CDR3aa: CASSLVPGGNQPQHF

v_gene: TRBV19
len: 14
d_gene: .
j_gene: TRBJ2-5
abundance: .
CDR3nt: TGCGCCAGTAGTACCACCGCTAGCAAGGAGACCCAGTACTTC
CDR3aa: CASSTTASKETQYF

v_gene: TRBV10-3
len: 16
d_gene: .
j_gene: TRBJ1-2
abundance: .
CDR3nt: TGTGCCATCAGTGGACCCAGGGGAGGGGGGAACTATGGCTACACCTTC
CDR3aa: CAISGPRGGGNYGYTF

v_gene: TRBV7-9
len: 13
d_gene: TRBD2
j_gene: TRBJ2-7
abundance: .
CDR3nt: TGTGCCAGCAGCCCCCGTAGGGGAGGGGAGCAGTACTTC
CDR3aa: CASSPRRGGEQYF

v_gene: TRBV7-3
len: 15
d_gene: TRBD2
j_gene: TRBJ2-1
abundance: once
CDR3nt: TGTGCCAGCAGCCGCGGGAGGGCCACTTACAATGAGCAGTTCTTC
CDR3aa: CASSRGRATYNEQFF

v_gene: TRBV28
len: 13
d_gene: .
j_gene: TRBJ1-1
abundance: .
CDR3nt: TGTGCCAGCAGTTTTCCCCGGGGCACTGAAGCTTTCTTT
CDR3aa: CASSFPRGTEAFF

v_gene: TRBV7-9
len: 16
d_gene: .
j_gene: TRBJ2-2
abundance: .
CDR3nt: TGTTCCAGCAGCCTATGGCCCCCGACAGACACCGGGGAGCTGTTTTTT
CDR3aa: CSSSLWPPTDTGELFF

v_gene: TRBV7-2
len: 15
d_gene: TRBD2
j_gene: TRBJ2-7
abundance: once
CDR3nt: TGTGCCAGCAGCGTAGACCTAGCGGGAGGCTACGAGCAGTACTTC
CDR3aa: CASSVDLAGGYEQYF

v_gene: TRBV7-2
len: 16
d_gene: TRBD2
j_gene: TRBJ2-3
abundance: .
CDR3nt: TGTGCCAGCAGCCCCCCTAGCGGGAGGGCAGGGTTAACGCAGTATTTT
CDR3aa: CASSPPSGRAGLTQYF

v_gene: TRBV28
len: 15
d_gene: .
j_gene: TRBJ2-7
abundance: once
CDR3nt: TGTGCCAGCAGTCCGAAATACAGGGTTTCCTACGAGCAGTACTTC
CDR3aa: CASSPKYRVSYEQYF

v_gene: TRBV5-6
len: 18
d_gene: TRBD2
j_gene: TRBJ2-3
abundance: .
CDR3nt: TGTGCCAGCAGCCGGGCCGGGACTAGCGGGAGCAGCGCAGATACGCAGTATTTT
CDR3aa: CASSRAGTSGSSADTQYF

v_gene: TRBV28
len: 14
d_gene: .
j_gene: TRBJ2-7
abundance: .
CDR3nt: TGTGCCAGCAGTTTTTTTAGCGGACCCTACGAGCAGTACTTC
CDR3aa: CASSFFSGPYEQYF

v_gene: TRBV5-6
len: 14
d_gene: TRBD1
j_gene: TRBJ2-3
abundance: once
CDR3nt: TGTGCCAGCAGAGATACAGGGGACACAGATACGCAGTATTTT
CDR3aa: CASRDTGDTDTQYF

v_gene: TRBV28
len: 13
d_gene: .
j_gene: TRBJ1-2
abundance: .
CDR3nt: TGTGCCAGCAGCGTGGACAGCCGGGATGGCTACACCTTC
CDR3aa: CASSVDSRDGYTF

v_gene: TRBV7-9
len: 11
d_gene: .
j_gene: TRBJ2-7
abundance: .
CDR3nt: TGTGCCAGCAGCAGTGGGGGGGAGCAGTACTTC
CDR3aa: CASSSGGEQYF

v_gene: TRBV5-6
len: 13
d_gene: .
j_gene: TRBJ2-7
abundance: .
CDR3nt: TGTGCCAGCAGCCCCGGGACTCAATACGAGCAGTACTTC
CDR3aa: CASSPGTQYEQYF

v_gene: TRBV9
len: 13
d_gene: .
j_gene: TRBJ2-5
abundance: .
CDR3nt: TGTGCCAGCAGCGTAGCGGGAGAGGGGACCCAGTACTTC
CDR3aa: CASSVAGEGTQYF

v_gene: TRBV5-4
len: 13
d_gene: TRBD2
j_gene: TRBJ2-7
abundance: .
CDR3nt: TGTGCCAGCAGCCGGACTAGTACCTACGAGCAGTACTTC
CDR3aa: CASSRTSTYEQYF

v_gene: TRBV28
len: 14
d_gene: TRBD1
j_gene: TRBJ2-7
abundance: .
CDR3nt: TGTGCCAGCAGACAGGGGCCTACACCCTACGAGCAGTACTTC
CDR3aa: CASRQGPTPYEQYF

v_gene: TRBV28
len: 14
d_gene: .
j_gene: TRBJ1-4
abundance: few
CDR3nt: TGTGCCAGCAGTTTGAGGGGGTCGGGGCGAAAACTGTTTTTT
CDR3aa: CASSLRGSGRKLFF